This entry lists 14 T cell receptor beta chains sequenced from one sample in a study of technical replicates of blood from several donors. The table came from immunoSEQ multiplex PCR; TCRdb's copy has only in-frame clones and leaves some out. The table records 99,000 or so clones, 95% of them present only once. The sequenced material came from T cells isolated from PBMCs. These receptors originate from a human donor in good health.

The rearrangement joins TRBV7-2 to TRBJ2-3, with 8 bases aligning to TRBD2. CDR1 and CDR2 from the germline V gene are SGHTA and FQGNSA. The V gene end was trimmed by 0 bases and the J gene end by 4 bases; junction bases not matched to a gene: 3. The CDR3 loop spans 15 amino acids. Here the CDR3 reads CASSLATSGSDTQYF. The CDR3, as DNA: TGTGCCAGCAGCTTAGCTACTAGCGGCTCAGATACGCAGTATTTT.

DNA of the CDR3: TGTGCCAGCAGTGAAAGGACTATCCGCGATTTCAATGAGCAGTTCTTC. Its protein product is CASSERTIRDFNEQFF. The V and J genes are TRBV6-1 and TRBJ2-1, with D perhaps TRBD2 (6 bases). The V and J ends lost 2 bases and 6 bases respectively, with 17 bases between them. Germline CDR1 reads MNHNS; CDR2 reads SASEGT. CDR3 length equals 16 residues.

J is TRBJ2-3 and V is TRBV5-4, with 9 bases aligning to TRBD2. V shed 4 bases, J shed 1 base, and the junction held 7 bases outside the gene matches. CDR3 length equals 16 residues. Per germline, CDR1 SGHNT and CDR2 YYREEE (reference sequence). The CDR3 DNA sequence: TGTGCCAGCAGCGGAAAGCCTAGCGGGGGCACAGATACGCAGTATTTT. Translating it yields CASSGKPSGGTDTQYF.

V usage is TRBV6-1 and J usage is TRBJ2-7; tentative D call: TRBD2 (7 bases). The CDR3 has 15 amino acids. Per germline, CDR1 MNHNS and CDR2 SASEGT. Trimming took 2 bases from V and 4 from J, leaving 15 bases between them. The DNA of the CDR3 is TGTGCCAGCAGTGAACGGGGGGCGTCTCGGTACGAGCAGTACTTC. Translated: CASSERGASRYEQYF.

The gene calls are TRBV5-4 and TRBJ1-4; tentatively, D is TRBD1 (5 bases). The CDR3 totals 18 residues. V lost 1 base and J lost 0, with 16 bases in between. Germline V gene lookup returns CDR1 SGHNT and CDR2 YYREEE (reference sequence). CDR3 sequence (DNA): TGTGCCAGCAGCTTGCATATTTCCCAGGGTGCAACTAATGAAAAACTGTTTTTT. This translates into CASSLHISQGATNEKLFF.

V is TRBV5-1 and J is TRBJ1-1, with D possibly TRBD1 on 6 matching bases. V dropped 0 bases and J dropped 4 bases, with 10 bases sitting between them. The CDR3 contains 14 residues. Germline CDR1 is SGHRS and CDR2 is YFSETQ. CDR3 loop: CASSLVLQGTEAFF. CDR3 sequence (DNA): TGCGCCAGCAGCTTGGTCCTACAGGGCACTGAAGCTTTCTTT.

This sequence joins TRBV30 and TRBJ1-3, with 7 bases fitting TRBD1. Unmatched junction bases numbered 5, after V lost 1 base and J lost 5 bases. The CDR3 runs to 14 residues. The V gene's germline CDR1 is GTSNPN and CDR2 SVGIG (reference sequence). The CDR3 sequence: CAWSGDSYRNTIYF. The CDR3 DNA follows: TGTGCCTGGAGTGGGGACAGCTACAGAAACACCATATATTTT.

J is TRBJ2-7 and V is TRBV5-8, with D possibly TRBD1 on 6 matching bases. The germline V and J ends were trimmed by 1 base and 2 bases, with 10 bases remaining between them. The CDR3 spans 14 residues. CDR1 and CDR2 from the germline V gene are SGHTS and YDEGEE. This chain's CDR3 is CASSLWDTTYEQYF. Here the CDR3 DNA reads TGTGCCAGCAGCTTGTGGGACACTACCTACGAGCAGTACTTC.

This clone was counted once. CDR3 residues: CASSEWLAGEAYEQYF. CDR3 sequence (DNA): TGTGCCAGCAGTGAATGGCTAGCGGGAGAAGCCTACGAGCAGTACTTC. V is TRBV2 and J is TRBJ2-7; 10 bases line up with TRBD2. Germline trimming cut 2 bases from V and 2 bases from J; bases unmatched to any gene: 6. CDR1 is SNHLY and CDR2 is FYNNEI in the germline V gene. This CDR3 has 16 amino acids.

V is TRBV7-9 and J is TRBJ2-3, with TRBD2 identical over 7 bases. V was clipped by 6 bases and J by 3 bases; unmatched bases: 6. Germline CDR1 reads SEHNR; CDR2 reads FQNEAQ (reference sequence). The CDR3 has 14 residues. The CDR3 sequence is CASRPPAGTDTQYF. In DNA form, the CDR3 reads TGTGCCAGCAGACCGCCAGCGGGGACAGATACGCAGTATTTT.

Comments on this clone: A read error may produce the germline difference seen at one junction end. This sample also contains other DNA sequences that code for the same CDR3. The V and J genes are TRBV6-5 and TRBJ2-7; 9 bases align to TRBD2. CDR1 is MNHEY, CDR2 SVGAGI, per germline. This CDR3 is built from 15 residues. The CDR3 DNA follows: TGTGCCAGCAGTTACTCTGCGGGGGGGACCTACGAGCAATACTTC. Amino acids: CASSYSAGGTYEQYF.

In its sample, this clone was seen once. V is TRBV14 and J is TRBJ2-5, with 10 positions matching TRBD1. The CDR3 is made up of 16 amino acids. Germline lookup yields CDR1 SGHDN and CDR2 FVKESK. J gave up 7 bases and V 0 bases, and 8 bases lay outside the gene matches. The CDR3 DNA follows: TGTGCCAGCAGCCAAGATCCGGGACAGGGGTGGCGGACCCAGTACTTC. Translating gives CASSQDPGQGWRTQYF.

The chain recombines TRBV19 with TRBJ1-2, with D possibly matching TRBD1 (6 bases). The CDR3 length is 14 residues. The germline CDR1 and CDR2 sequences are LNHDA and SQIVND (reference sequence). V dropped 4 bases and J dropped 3 bases, with 12 bases sitting between them. In nucleotides, the CDR3 is TGTGCCAGTAGTAGAGGACAGTTCGACTATGGCTACACCTTC. Encoded protein: CASSRGQFDYGYTF.

The chain recombines TRBV5-1 with TRBJ2-7; 10 bases are shared with TRBD2. Germline CDR1 and CDR2: SGHRS and YFSETQ. V lost 0 bases and J lost 3; bases outside the gene matches: 3. This CDR3 has 15 residues. CDR3 protein: CASSLGASGSYEQYF. DNA for the CDR3: TGCGCCAGCAGCTTGGGGGCTAGCGGGAGCTACGAGCAGTACTTC.